The next 23 T cell receptor beta chains were all read from a single sample in a study of blood T cells in healthy people across ages. A J-beta primer mix and a sample-barcoded 5' primer were used in a second PCR of about 7 to 12 cycles. One entry per CDR3 protein results from TCRdb running MiXCR on the 5' RACE reads. The profile shows around 1,000,000 distinct CDR3 sequences, 35% to 40% of them singletons. Sequencing was carried out using blood. These TCRs come from a man younger than 35 in good health.

In its sample, this clonotype was seen many times. V gene TRBV25-1 combines with J gene TRBJ2-3, with 8 bases aligning to TRBD1. Germline CDR1 reads MGHDK; CDR2 reads SYGVNS. V was pared by 7 bases and J by 1 base, with 4 bases of the junction left unmatched. The CDR3 covers 14 residues. CDR3 amino acids: CASNPDRGTDTQYF. The CDR3 DNA reads TGTGCCAGCAATCCGGACAGGGGCACAGATACGCAGTATTTT.

This clonotype was counted only a few times. This chain links TRBV20-1 with TRBJ2-3, with D unclear. CDR1 is DFQATT and CDR2 is SNEGSKA in the germline V gene (reference sequence). The V end was cut by 5 bases, the J end by 2 bases, with 20 bases between. The CDR3 loop spans 16 amino acids. CDR3 residues: CSAPRSLTTITDTQYF. The CDR3 nucleotides read TGCAGTGCTCCCCGATCGTTAACTACGATCACAGATACGCAGTATTTT.

The V call is TRBV4-3, the J call TRBJ1-1; D unresolved. CDR3 length equals 15 residues. Germline V lookup: CDR1 LGHNA, CDR2 YSLEER. V lost 0 bases and J 11 bases, leaving 19 bases between the germline ends. DNA for the CDR3: TGCGCCAGCAGCCAAGAAACTACCGCCGGAGACGACGCTTTCTTT. Amino acid sequence: CASSQETTAGDDAFF.

This sequence joins TRBV20-1 and TRBJ2-2; D might be TRBD1 (7 bases). From germline, CDR1 is DFQATT and CDR2 SNEGSKA (reference sequence). CDR3 length: 15 amino acids. V lost 3 bases and J lost 1, with 12 bases in between. In DNA form, the CDR3 reads TGCAGTGCTAGGCGGGGACAGAGGAACACCGGGGAGCTGTTTTTT. The encoded protein is CSARRGQRNTGELFF.

V usage is TRBV29-1 and J usage is TRBJ2-5; unclear D gene. This CDR3 is 11 amino acids long. Germline-derived CDR1 and CDR2 are SQVTM and ANQGSEA. As DNA, the CDR3 is TGCAGTCAAAAGGGACAAGAGACCCAGTACTTC. It encodes CSQKGQETQYF. Supplemented by reference TRBV29-1 and TRBJ2-5, the full variable domain reads SAVISQKPSRDICQRGTSLTIQCQVDSQVTMMFWYRQQPGQSLTLIATANQGSEATYESGFVIDKFPISRPNLTFSTLTVSNMSPEDSSIYLCSQKGQETQYFGPGTRLLVL.

J is TRBJ1-6 and V is TRBV21-1. TRBV21-1 is designated a pseudogene. The CDR3 is 15 amino acids. The CDR3 loop is CASSPRFVVNSPLHF. The CDR3 nucleotides read TGTGCCAGCAGCCCGCGGTTTGTGGTAAATTCACCCCTCCACTTT.

This clonotype showed up just a few times. This CDR3 is CAISDVHEQYF. In DNA, the CDR3 is TGTGCCATCAGTGACGTCCATGAGCAGTACTTC. V and J are TRBV10-3 and TRBJ2-7; no reliable D call. Germline V CDR1 and CDR2: ENHRY, SYGVKD. Deletions cut 3 bases from V and 7 bases from J, with 7 bases between. The CDR3 extends over 11 amino acids.

On this clonotype: One junction end does not reproduce the germline sequence, and a read error may be involved. The genes are TRBV10-3 and TRBJ1-6; D gene unclear. From germline, CDR1 is ENHRY and CDR2 SYGVKD. The CDR3 spans 12 residues. The CDR3 region has the DNA TGTGTCATCAGTGACCTGGATTCACCCCTCCACTTT. Encoded protein: CVISDLDSPLHF.

The rearrangement uses TRBV6-6 and TRBJ2-7, with no clear D. This CDR3 contains 15 residues. The V end lost 6 bases, the J end lost 1 base, and 16 bases lay between the germline ends. Germline CDR1 MNHNY, CDR2 SVGAGI (reference sequence). In DNA, the CDR3 is TGTGCCAGCAGCCAAACAGATCGGGCGTCCTACGAGCAGTACTTC. Protein product: CASSQTDRASYEQYF.

The rearrangement joins TRBV25-1 to TRBJ2-1; D is undetermined. The assigned J gene may be wrong: the sequence end matches TRBJ2-7 better. Per germline, CDR1 MGHDK and CDR2 SYGVNS. This CDR3 is 14 amino acids long. The CDR3 DNA follows: TGTGCCAGCAGGACACCCAGCTCCTACAATGAGCAGTACTTC. Residues: CASRTPSSYNEQYF.

This clonotype was detected many times. V usage is TRBV12-3 or TRBV12-4 and J usage is TRBJ1-2, with D perhaps matching TRBD1 (6 bases). Trimming shortened V by 6 bases and J by 0 bases, and 14 bases separated the two germline ends. This CDR3 has 15 amino acids. The CDR3 coding sequence is TGTGCCAGCAGCTATGGGACATTTCCTAACTATGGCTACACCTTC. Translated: CASSYGTFPNYGYTF.

J is TRBJ2-4 and V is TRBV5-1; D is unclear. Germline CDR1 and CDR2: SGHRS and YFSETQ. The CDR3 runs 13 residues. Trimming removed 3 bases from V and 6 bases from J, with 10 bases in between. For the CDR3, the DNA is TGCGCCAGCAGCTCTTATGTGGGAAACATTCAGTACTTC. It translates to CASSSYVGNIQYF.

CDR3 protein: CASMLALAKNIQYF. The CDR3 nucleotides read TGTGCCAGCATGCTTGCCTTAGCCAAAAACATTCAGTACTTC. This chain uses TRBV12-3 or TRBV12-4 with TRBJ2-4; D is unresolved. V lost 7 bases, J lost 0 bases, and 10 bases lay in between. The CDR3 length is 14 residues.

Ten or more counts support this clonotype. This chain connects TRBV4-1 to TRBJ1-2; 8 nucleotides align to TRBD1. From germline, CDR1 is MGHRA and CDR2 YSYEKL. CDR3 size: 15 residues. With V trimmed by 0 bases and J by 6 bases, 6 bases remained unmatched. CDR3 loop: CASSQEAGGKHGYTF. The CDR3 DNA reads TGCGCCAGCAGCCAAGAGGCAGGGGGCAAGCATGGCTACACCTTC.

This clonotype has only a few counts. This chain connects TRBV7-2 to TRBJ2-5, with D possibly TRBD1 on 5 matching bases. CDR1 and CDR2 (germline): SGHTA, FQGNSA. CDR3 length equals 14 residues. Trimming cost V 2 bases and J 4 bases, with 11 bases left between them. CDR3 residues: CASSLPYDRETQYF. CDR3 sequence (DNA): TGTGCCAGCAGCTTACCCTACGACAGAGAGACCCAGTACTTC.

The chain has TRBV6-5 and TRBJ1-2; D may be TRBD1 (5 bases). CDR3 length: 14 residues. Germline CDR1 reads MNHEY; CDR2 reads SVGAGI. V was shortened by 4 bases and J by 8 bases, with 17 bases between the two germline ends. DNA for the CDR3: TGTGCCAGCAGTTCCCGGGACTTTGGATACGGCTACACCTTC. It codes for CASSSRDFGYGYTF.

This clonotype was seen a few times. This chain joins TRBV7-6 and TRBJ2-3; D is unresolved. The V and J ends lost 1 base and 2 bases respectively, with 16 bases between them. CDR3 length equals 17 residues. Germline lookup yields CDR1 SGHVS and CDR2 FNYEAQ. CDR3 region: CASSLGGLVALTDTQYF. The CDR3 region has the DNA TGTGCCAGCAGCTTAGGGGGTCTTGTCGCCCTCACAGATACGCAGTATTTT.

The CDR3 coding sequence is TGTGCCTGTCAAAACCGGGACACGCCGAACACCGGGGAGCTGTTTTTT. Translating gives CACQNRDTPNTGELFF. The rearrangement links TRBV11-2 to TRBJ2-2; perhaps TRBD1 as D (6 bases). Trimming cost V 11 bases and J 0 bases, with 19 bases left between them. The CDR3 runs 16 residues. The germline V gene has CDR1 SGHAT and CDR2 FQNNGV.

A remark on this clonotype: One junction end disagrees with the germline gene, perhaps due to a read error. The chain combines TRBV6-1 with TRBJ1-1; no reliable D call. The V gene's germline CDR1 is MNHNS and CDR2 SASEGT. This CDR3 contains 15 residues. This CDR3 reads CASSQVPKSNAEAFF. As DNA, the CDR3 is TGTGCCAGCAGTCAGGTGCCAAAATCGAACGCTGAAGCTTTCTTT.

Only a few counts were recorded for this clonotype. The chain employs TRBV7-2 and TRBJ2-4; D may correspond to TRBD1 or TRBD2 (5 bases each). CDR3 size: 15 residues. The germline V and J ends were trimmed by 5 bases and 4 bases, with 15 bases remaining between them. CDR1 and CDR2 from the germline V gene are SGHTA and FQGNSA. The CDR3 region is CASSPITGLKNIQYF. CDR3 coding DNA: TGTGCCAGCAGCCCGATAACGGGGCTGAAAAACATTCAGTACTTC.

The chain's CDR3 is CASSSDVAEARREKLFF. In DNA, the CDR3 is TGCGCCAGCAGCTCCGATGTGGCCGAGGCCCGTCGTGAAAAACTGTTTTTT. The chain employs TRBV5-1 and TRBJ1-4; D is unclear. Looked up from germline, CDR1 is SGHRS and CDR2 is YFSETQ. V dropped 3 bases and J dropped 7 bases, with 22 bases sitting between them. The CDR3 runs 17 residues.

This clonotype was found a few times. The CDR3 here is CASSPGDRPYSNQPQHF. The CDR3 DNA reads as TGCGCCAGCAGCCCCGGGGACAGACCTTATAGCAATCAGCCCCAGCATTTT. V is TRBV5-1 and J is TRBJ1-5, with 7 bases lining up with TRBD1. The germline CDR1 and CDR2 sequences are SGHRS and YFSETQ. The CDR3 is 17 amino acids. V gave up 4 bases and J gave up 0 bases; unmatched junction bases: 10.

This clonotype was found a few times. The chain carries TRBV2 and TRBJ1-6; D not certain. CDR1 is SNHLY and CDR2 is FYNNEI in the germline V gene. Trimming shortened V by 3 bases and J by 7 bases, and 13 bases separated the two germline ends. CDR3 length equals 15 residues. CDR3 coding DNA: TGTGCCAGCAGTGATCCCCGACTGCCGAATTCACCCCTCCACTTT. Its translation is CASSDPRLPNSPLHF.